This T cell receptor (beta chain) was observed in a study of blood T cell repertoires in COVID-19. TCRdb's copy holds only in-frame clones and misses some; the assay was immunoSEQ multiplex PCR. The data hold over 250,000 clones, with more than 70% observed a single time. Germline CDR1 and CDR2: SGDLS and YYNGEE. CDR3 length: 15 amino acids. With 3 bases clipped from V and 2 bases from J, the junction kept 4 bases outside the gene matches. The receptor's source is a woman aged 50 to 65 with acute or convalescent COVID-19. The sequencing sample was made of peripheral blood. The J gene is TRBJ2-1, the V gene TRBV9; 8 positions match TRBD1. The CDR3 region is CASSASTGAYNEQFF. The CDR3 region has the DNA TGTGCCAGCAGCGCCTCGACAGGGGCCTACAATGAGCAGTTCTTC.